The T cell receptor beta chain described here comes from a study of blood T cell repertoires in COVID-19. Across the whole study: COVID-19 samples collected from the United States, Italy and Spain covered acute and convalescent phases.

Methods used by the authors: Nucleated cell counts were estimated from reference gene primer amplification. Only in-frame clones appear in the TCRdb table, and some are missing; sequencing was by immunoSEQ multiplex PCR. V and J calls and clone size are copied from that table; D and trimming were computed from the DNA. This table holds hundreds of thousands of clones, roughly 83% found once. The CDR3 length is 17 residues. Trimming cost V 2 bases and J 4 bases; bases outside gene matches: 10. This clone was picked up one time. The sample consisted of peripheral blood. The chain recombines TRBV23-1 with TRBJ1-2, with 10 bases lining up with TRBD1. TRBV23-1 is flagged as an ORF with uncertain function. This TCR was recovered from a man older than 75 with acute or convalescent COVID-19. CDR3 DNA sequence: TGCGCCAGCAGTCAACCCCTCCGGGACAGGGGTTTCTATGGCTACACCTTC. The encoded protein is CASSQPLRDRGFYGYTF.